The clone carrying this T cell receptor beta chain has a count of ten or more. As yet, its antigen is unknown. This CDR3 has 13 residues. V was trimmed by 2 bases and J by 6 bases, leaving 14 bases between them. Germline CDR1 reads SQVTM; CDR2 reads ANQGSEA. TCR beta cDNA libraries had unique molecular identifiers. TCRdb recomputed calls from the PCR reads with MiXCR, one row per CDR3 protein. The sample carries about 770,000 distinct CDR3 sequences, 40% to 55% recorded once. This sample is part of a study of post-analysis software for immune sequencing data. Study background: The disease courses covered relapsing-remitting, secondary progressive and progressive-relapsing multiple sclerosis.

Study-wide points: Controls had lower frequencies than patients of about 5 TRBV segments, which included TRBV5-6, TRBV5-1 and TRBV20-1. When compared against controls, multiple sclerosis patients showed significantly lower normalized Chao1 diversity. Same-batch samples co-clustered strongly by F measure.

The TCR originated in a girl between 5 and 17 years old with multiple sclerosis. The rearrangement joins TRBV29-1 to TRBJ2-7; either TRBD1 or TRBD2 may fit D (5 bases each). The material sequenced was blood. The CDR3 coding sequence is TGCAGCGTTGAATGGGGGACCTCTGGCGAGCAGTACTTC. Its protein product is CSVEWGTSGEQYF.